The 28 T cell receptor beta chains in this list originate from one sample, sequenced in a study of T cell clonality in common variable immunodeficiency. Study-wide results and caveats: Common variable immunodeficiency TCR beta sequences reportedly had fewer deletions and N-nucleotide insertions.

Profiling relied on immunoSEQ multiplex PCR, and the TCRdb table lists in-frame clones only, not all of them. The sample shows under 20,000 clones, none of them appearing just once. Their cognate antigens are unknown. The sample taken for sequencing was peripheral blood mononuclear cells. These receptors all come from a human donor with common variable immunodeficiency.

This clone was counted at least ten times. One end of the junction is discordant with germline, which a read error may explain. Coverage ceases 3 residues before the CDR3 finishes, and the germline J gene fills in the end. The V and J genes are TRBV4-2 and TRBJ1-2; 8 bases agree with TRBD1. Germline V lookup: CDR1 LGHNA, CDR2 YNFKEQ. The CDR3 totals 15 residues. The sequenced part of the CDR3 DNA is TGCGCCAGCAGCTCTGAGCCGACAGGGGTCTATGGC. This sequence encodes CASSSEPTGVYG. In full, the CDR3 reads CASSSEPTGVYGYTF.

A few counts support this clone. The read ends 3 residues before the CDR3 terminus; that terminus is restored from the germline J gene. The chain employs TRBV18 and TRBJ2-5; 11 bases match TRBD1. The CDR3 loop spans 16 amino acids. After removal of 0 bases from V and 4 bases from J, the junction contained 4 bases not matched to a gene. Germline loops: CDR1 KGHSH, CDR2 LQKENI. CDR3 DNA, as far as it was read: TGTGCCAGCTCACCACCAATAGGGACAGGGGGAGAGACC. As protein: CASSPPIGTGGET. The whole CDR3 protein is CASSPPIGTGGETQYF.

Points on this clone: The read falls 3 residues short of the CDR3 end, and the missing part is taken from the germline J gene. The chain has TRBV20-1 and TRBJ2-7, with 10 bases that match TRBD2. Germline values: CDR1 DFQATT, CDR2 SNEGSKA (reference sequence). With V trimmed by 0 bases and J by 4 bases, 3 bases remained unmatched. CDR3 length: 14 residues. This CDR3 reads CSARDIAGGYEQYF. CDR3 bases read: TGCAGTGCTAGAGATATAGCGGGGGGTTACGAG.

Ten or more counts support this clone. The CDR3 extends 3 residues past the end of the read, so its final part is completed from the germline J gene. V is TRBV4-2 and J is TRBJ2-1; TRBD2 matches at 10 bases. V shed 4 bases and J 0 bases; nucleotides not matched to a gene: 9. This CDR3 has 18 amino acids. Germline loops: CDR1 LGHNA, CDR2 YNFKEQ. CDR3 amino acids: CASSLTTSGWSSYNEQFF. CDR3 bases read: TGTGCCAGCAGCCTCACGACTAGCGGGTGGAGCTCCTACAATGAG.

This clone has just a few counts. The sequenced fragment ends 3 residues before the CDR3 boundary, so the rest is inferred from the germline J gene. V and J are TRBV7-9 and TRBJ2-7; D might be TRBD2 (6 bases). This CDR3 comprises 14 residues. The germline V gene encodes CDR1 SEHNR and CDR2 FQNEAQ (reference sequence). Trimming removed 3 bases at V and 2 bases at J, with 11 bases between. CDR3 DNA, as far as it was read: TGTGCCAGCAGCTTTAGCGGCTCGGCCTACGAG. Residues: CASSFSGSAYE. The entire CDR3 reads CASSFSGSAYEQYF.

To note about this clone: Sequencing ends 3 residues short of the CDR3 end; the germline J gene provides the rest. The chain links TRBV2 to TRBJ2-7; 8 nucleotides line up with TRBD2. The CDR3 is 14 residues long. Germline CDR1 reads SNHLY; CDR2 reads FYNNEI. The V gene end was trimmed by 5 bases and the J gene end by 1 base; junction bases not matched to a gene: 4. Here the CDR3 reads CASSPGTSSYEQYF. The CDR3 DNA, read in part, is TGTGCCAGCAGTCCTGGGACTAGTTCCTACGAG.

CDR3 loop: CASSGQGIYEQYF. CDR3 DNA, as far as it was read: TGTGCCAGTAGCGGACAGGGTATTTACGAG. The chain employs TRBV19 and TRBJ2-7; 8 positions match TRBD1. The CDR3 end lies 3 residues beyond the end of the read and is filled in from the germline J gene. Germline loops: CDR1 LNHDA, CDR2 SQIVND (reference sequence). The length of the CDR3 is 13 residues. V trimming: 6 bases; J trimming: 4 bases; junction bases outside the gene matches: 5.

About this clone: The read comes to an end 3 residues before the CDR3 does, leaving the germline J gene to fill in the end. V usage is TRBV7-9 and J usage is TRBJ2-7; D is unclear. The germline V gene encodes CDR1 SEHNR and CDR2 FQNEAQ (reference sequence). The V end was cut by 2 bases, the J end by 1 base, with 6 bases between. This CDR3 is built from 13 residues. This CDR3 reads CASSLSFSYEQYF. CDR3 bases read: TGTGCCAGCAGCTTATCATTTTCCTACGAG. The full variable domain, rest sourced from reference TRBV7-9 and TRBJ2-7, is DTGVSQNPRHKITKRGQNVTFRCDPISEHNRLYWYRQTLGQGPEFLTYFQNEAQLEKSRLLSDRFSAERPKGSFSTLEIQRTEQGDSAMYLCASSLSFSYEQYFGPGTRLTVT.

This clone showed up just a few times. The read terminates 3 residues ahead of where the CDR3 ends, so the germline J gene completes it. The chain couples TRBV7-2 to TRBJ2-3; no clear D gene. CDR1 is SGHTA, CDR2 FQGNSA, per germline. Trimming took 6 bases from V and 0 from J, leaving 10 bases between them. This CDR3 has 14 residues. This CDR3 reads CASSGGTSTDTQYF. The part of the CDR3 DNA that was read is TGTGCCAGCAGTGGCGGAACTAGCACAGATACG.

This clone was seen more than once but under ten times. The DNA ends 3 residues before the CDR3 does, and the rest of the CDR3 is filled in from the germline J gene. J is TRBJ1-4 and V is TRBV5-1; D might be TRBD1 (5 bases). CDR3 size: 15 residues. Deletions cut 6 bases from V and 0 bases from J, with 12 bases between. The germline V gene encodes CDR1 SGHRS and CDR2 YFSETQ. CDR3 DNA (partial): TGCGCCAGCAAGAAACAGACAGCAACTAATGAAAAA. Protein: CASKKQTATNEK. The full CDR3 protein is CASKKQTATNEKLFF.

This clone was seen a handful of times. The read falls 3 residues short of the CDR3 end, and the missing part is taken from the germline J gene. The V and J genes are TRBV7-6 and TRBJ1-2; D unclear. Trimming left V 3 bases short and J 4 bases short, with 12 bases between. The CDR3 is made up of 14 amino acids. Germline V CDR1 and CDR2: SGHVS, FNYEAQ. CDR3 DNA, as far as it was read: TGTGCCAGCAGCTTTTCTACAGCACTCTATGGC. Translating it yields CASSFSTALYG. The entire CDR3 protein reads CASSFSTALYGYTF. The full variable domain, completed using reference TRBV7-6 and TRBJ1-2, is GAGVSQSPRYKVTKRGQDVALRCDPISGHVSLYWYRQALGQGPEFLTYFNYEAQQDKSGLPNDRFSAERPEGSISTLTIQRTEQRDSAMYRCASSFSTALYGYTFGSGTRLTVV.

Concerning this clone itself: With the read ending 3 residues before the CDR3 end, the germline J gene is used to fill in that end. This sequence joins TRBV20-1 and TRBJ2-5; the D gene is possibly TRBD2 (5 bases). V shed 2 bases and J shed 2 bases, with 9 bases lying between them. In germline, CDR1 is DFQATT, CDR2 SNEGSKA (reference sequence). The CDR3 runs 13 residues. The CDR3 spells CSARMRVQETQYF. The sequenced part of the CDR3 DNA is TGCAGTGCTAGAATGCGGGTTCAAGAGACC.

About this clone itself: The read halts 3 residues ahead of the CDR3 end, with the missing end drawn from the germline J gene. The V and J genes are TRBV18 and TRBJ2-7; tentative D call: TRBD1 (6 bases). CDR3 size: 14 residues. Trimming removed 3 bases at V and 3 bases at J, with 12 bases between. The germline V gene encodes CDR1 KGHSH and CDR2 LQKENI. The CDR3 DNA, read in part, is TGTGCCAGCTCACCCGAGGGGGTAAACTACGAG. Its translation is CASSPEGVNYE. The complete CDR3 reads CASSPEGVNYEQYF.

A word on this clone: The read stops 3 residues short of the end of the CDR3; the missing end is completed from the germline J gene. The chain couples TRBV7-9 to TRBJ1-1, with 7 bases matching TRBD1. Unmatched junction bases numbered 9, after V lost 4 bases and J lost 7 bases. The CDR3 is made up of 14 amino acids. Germline-derived CDR1 and CDR2 are SEHNR and FQNEAQ (reference sequence). The CDR3 bases that were read are TGTGCCAGCAGCTACGACAGGGAGGCAGATGAA. Residues: CASSYDREADE. The CDR3 reads in full as CASSYDREADEAFF.

About this clone itself: Coverage ceases 3 residues before the CDR3 finishes, and the germline J gene fills in the end. V usage is TRBV20-1 and J usage is TRBJ2-1, with 13 bases fitting TRBD2. The CDR3 consists of 17 residues. Germline values: CDR1 DFQATT, CDR2 SNEGSKA (reference sequence). V lost 3 bases to trimming and J lost 3 bases; unmatched junction nucleotides: 8. CDR3: CSASRGTSGIFYNEQFF. The sequenced CDR3 bases are TGCAGTGCTAGTAGGGGGACTAGCGGGATCTTCTACAATGAG.

Concerning this clone itself: Sequencing ends 3 residues short of the CDR3 end; the germline J gene provides the rest. V gene TRBV7-6 combines with J gene TRBJ2-7; D possibly corresponds to TRBD2 (6 bases). The CDR3 length is 16 residues. Trimming removed 9 bases at V and 2 bases at J, with 23 bases between. Germline V gene sequence: CDR1 SGHVS, CDR2 FNYEAQ. The sequenced CDR3 bases are TGTGCCAGAGCGGGTTTCTCACCCTCGGGGGCCTACGAG. Encoded protein: CARAGFSPSGAYE. From start to end, the CDR3 is CARAGFSPSGAYEQYF.

Details on this clone: The missing CDR3 end, 3 residues past where the read stops, is filled in from the germline J gene. The V and J genes are TRBV20-1 and TRBJ2-7; the D gene is possibly TRBD2 (6 bases). Deletions cut 5 bases from V and 4 bases from J, with 12 bases between. The germline V gene has CDR1 DFQATT and CDR2 SNEGSKA (reference sequence). CDR3 length: 12 amino acids. CDR3 protein: CSALAEGYEQYF. Partial CDR3 DNA: TGCAGTGCTTTAGCGGAGGGTTACGAG.

Only a few counts were recorded for this clone. The CDR3 goes on 3 residues after the read ends, and that part is filled in from the germline J gene. This chain uses TRBV19 with TRBJ1-5, with D possibly matching TRBD1 (5 bases). The length of the CDR3 is 12 residues. With 10 bases removed from V and 3 bases from J, the gap between germline ends came to 10 bases. Germline-derived CDR1 and CDR2 are LNHDA and SQIVND (reference sequence). The sequenced part of the CDR3 DNA is TGTGCCACCTGGGGCCCCAATCAGCCC. Amino acids: CATWGPNQP. The full CDR3 protein reads CATWGPNQPQHF.

This chain's CDR3 is CASSLHDRGSGNTIYF. The DNA read from the CDR3 is TGCGCCAGCAGCTTGCATGACAGGGGATCTGGAAACACC. The rearrangement uses TRBV5-1 and TRBJ1-3; TRBD1 matches at 8 bases. The CDR3 is cut off 3 residues early in the read; its end comes from the germline J gene. The germline CDR1 and CDR2 sequences are SGHRS and YFSETQ. This CDR3 is built from 16 residues. With V trimmed by 1 base and J by 1 base, 4 bases remained unmatched.

Comments on this clone: The sequenced fragment ends 3 residues before the CDR3 boundary, so the rest is inferred from the germline J gene. This sequence joins TRBV7-2 and TRBJ2-1; D gene uncertain. Per the germline V gene, CDR1 is SGHTA and CDR2 is FQGNSA. The CDR3 loop spans 12 amino acids. The V end lost 5 bases, the J end lost 4 bases, and 6 bases lay between the germline ends. CDR3 DNA, as far as it was read: TGTGCCAGCAGCCCTTCTTACAATGAG. This sequence encodes CASSPSYNE. The CDR3 reads in full as CASSPSYNEQFF.

This clone showed up many times. Sequence at one end of the junction differs from germline and may be a read error. The CDR3 end falls 3 residues outside the read, so it is completed with the germline J gene. V is TRBV18 and J is TRBJ1-1; D possibly corresponds to TRBD1 (5 bases). Germline CDR1 reads KGHSH; CDR2 reads LQKENI. The CDR3 loop spans 13 amino acids. The sequenced CDR3 bases are TGTGCCAGCTCACAGGCTAAGGACACCGAA. Translation gives CASSQAKDTE. Given in full, the CDR3 is CASSQAKDTEAFF.

This clone was recorded a few times. The CDR3 end is not reached by the read, which stops 3 residues before it; the germline J gene fills it in. V usage is TRBV18 and J usage is TRBJ2-3; 14 nucleotides line up with TRBD2. The CDR3 is made up of 19 amino acids. Germline assignment: CDR1 KGHSH and CDR2 LQKENI. The V gene end was trimmed by 3 bases and the J gene end by 3 bases; junction bases not matched to a gene: 11. CDR3 in amino acids: CASSPGTSGSFSLTDTQYF. Partial CDR3 DNA: TGTGCCAGCTCACCGGGGACTAGCGGGAGTTTTAGTTTGACAGATACG.

This clone was seen a handful of times. The read gets to within 3 residues of the CDR3 end, and the germline J gene fills in the rest. The rearrangement links TRBV14 to TRBJ2-7; D perhaps matches TRBD1 (5 bases). This CDR3 region has 14 residues. V dropped 1 base and J dropped 1 base, with 8 bases sitting between them. Germline CDR1 is SGHDN and CDR2 is FVKESK. CDR3 protein: CASSQVQGSYEQYF. Incomplete CDR3 DNA: TGTGCCAGCAGCCAAGTCCAGGGATCCTACGAG. Supplemented by reference TRBV14 and TRBJ2-7, the full variable domain reads EAGVTQFPSHSVIEKGQTVTLRCDPISGHDNLYWYRRVMGKEIKFLLHFVKESKQDESGMPNNRFLAERTGGTYSTLKVQPAELEDSGVYFCASSQVQGSYEQYFGPGTRLTVT.

This clone was detected many times. Coverage ceases 3 residues before the CDR3 finishes, and the germline J gene fills in the end. This sequence joins TRBV29-1 and TRBJ1-2, with TRBD1 matching over 9 bases. The CDR3 has 15 amino acids. Germline V CDR1 and CDR2: SQVTM, ANQGSEA. The trim removed 3 bases at V and 2 bases at J, leaving 7 bases unmatched. Partial CDR3 DNA: TGCAGCGTTGACAAAACCGGGACAGGGAACTATGGC. Translation gives CSVDKTGTGNYG. The full CDR3 protein is CSVDKTGTGNYGYTF.

This clone was observed many times. Read coverage stops 3 residues before the CDR3 terminus; the germline J gene supplies the remainder. V and J are TRBV18 and TRBJ1-1; no definite D call. The V end lost 4 bases, the J end lost 4 bases, and 7 bases lay between the germline ends. Germline assignment: CDR1 KGHSH and CDR2 LQKENI. The CDR3 loop spans 12 amino acids. CDR3 in amino acids: CASSLRGTEAFF. The part of the CDR3 DNA that was read is TGTGCCAGCTCACTCAGAGGCACTGAA.

To note about this clone: With the read ending 3 residues before the CDR3 end, the germline J gene is used to fill in that end. The chain recombines TRBV5-4 with TRBJ2-7; 8 nucleotides line up with TRBD1. CDR1 is SGHNT, CDR2 YYREEE, per germline (reference sequence). V dropped 2 bases and J dropped 4; count of bases not matched to a gene: 11. The CDR3 consists of 16 residues. The sequenced part of the CDR3 DNA is TGTGCCAGCAGCTTCGGACAGGGAATGTTTGGGTACGAG. As protein: CASSFGQGMFGYE. The complete CDR3 protein is CASSFGQGMFGYEQYF.

This clone was counted only a few times. The read halts 3 residues ahead of the CDR3 end, with the missing end drawn from the germline J gene. J is TRBJ2-3 and V is TRBV19, with 9 bases that match TRBD2. Germline V gives CDR1 LNHDA, CDR2 SQIVND (reference sequence). The J segment lost 1 base and the V segment lost 6 bases, leaving 23 bases of the junction unmatched. The CDR3 length is 21 residues. CDR3 bases read: TGTGCCAGTAGCAACCCGACCCTAGGGGCGGGGGGGCCGTTCGGCACAGATACG. Its protein product is CASSNPTLGAGGPFGTDT. The full CDR3 reads CASSNPTLGAGGPFGTDTQYF.

As for this clone: Read data end 3 residues before the CDR3 end; the end is taken from the germline J gene. The chain uses TRBV19 and TRBJ1-1, with D hard to call. This CDR3 has 14 residues. Per the germline V gene, CDR1 is LNHDA and CDR2 is SQIVND (reference sequence). Between the trimmed V and J ends, which lost 0 bases and 2 bases, there was a span of 7 bases. The CDR3 loop reads CASSIDAGNTEAFF. The CDR3 DNA, read in part, is TGTGCCAGTAGTATAGATGCGGGAAACACTGAA.